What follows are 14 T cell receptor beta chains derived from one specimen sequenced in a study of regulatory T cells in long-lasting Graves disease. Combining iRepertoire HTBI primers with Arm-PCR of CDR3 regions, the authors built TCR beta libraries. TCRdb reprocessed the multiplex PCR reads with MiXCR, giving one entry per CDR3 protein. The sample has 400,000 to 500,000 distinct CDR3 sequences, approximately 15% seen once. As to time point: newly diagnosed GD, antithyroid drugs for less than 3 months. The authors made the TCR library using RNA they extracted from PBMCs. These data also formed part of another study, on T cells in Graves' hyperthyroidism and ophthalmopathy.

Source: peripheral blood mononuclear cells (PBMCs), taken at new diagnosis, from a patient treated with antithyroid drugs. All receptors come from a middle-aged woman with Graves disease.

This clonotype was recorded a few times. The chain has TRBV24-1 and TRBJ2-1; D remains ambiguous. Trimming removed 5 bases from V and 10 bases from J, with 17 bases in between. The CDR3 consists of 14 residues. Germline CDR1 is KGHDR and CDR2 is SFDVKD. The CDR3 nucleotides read TGTGCCACCAGTGCCCACACATCCGTCAGCGAGCAGTTCTTC. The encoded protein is CATSAHTSVSEQFF.

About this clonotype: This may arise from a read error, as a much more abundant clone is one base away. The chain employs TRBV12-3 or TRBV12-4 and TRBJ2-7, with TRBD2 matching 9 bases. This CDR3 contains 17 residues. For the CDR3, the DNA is TGTGCCAGCAGTTTCTTTCTAGCGGGGAATACCTCCTACGGGCAGTACTTC. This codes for CASSFFLAGNTSYGQYF.

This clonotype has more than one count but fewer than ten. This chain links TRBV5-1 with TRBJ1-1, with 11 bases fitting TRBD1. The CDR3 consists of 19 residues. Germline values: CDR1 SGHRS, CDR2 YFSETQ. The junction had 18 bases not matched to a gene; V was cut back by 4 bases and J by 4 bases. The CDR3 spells CASSDWDRGIAGVGTEAFF. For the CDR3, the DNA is TGCGCCAGCAGCGATTGGGACAGGGGGATCGCCGGGGTTGGCACTGAAGCTTTCTTT.

The CDR3: CASSVGAGLGANVLTF. CDR3 nucleotide sequence: TGTGCCAGCAGCGTAGGCGCGGGACTTGGGGCCAACGTCCTGACTTTC. The chain employs TRBV9 and TRBJ2-6; tentatively, D is TRBD2 (6 bases). Germline CDR1 reads SGDLS; CDR2 reads YYNGEE. CDR3 length equals 16 residues. Trimming cost V 0 bases and J 3 bases, with 10 bases left between them. The full variable domain, completed using reference TRBV9 and TRBJ2-6, is DSGVTQTPKHLITATGQRVTLRCSPRSGDLSVYWYQQSLDQGLQFLIQYYNGEERAKGNILERFSAQQFPDLHSELNLSSLELGDSALYFCASSVGAGLGANVLTFGAGSRLTVL.

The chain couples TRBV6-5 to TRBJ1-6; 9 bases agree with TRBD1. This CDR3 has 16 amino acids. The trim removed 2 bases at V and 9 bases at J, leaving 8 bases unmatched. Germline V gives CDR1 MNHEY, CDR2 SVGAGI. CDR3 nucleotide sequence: TGTGCCAGCAGTTACACCTCGGACAGGGGAGGTTCACCCCTCCACTTT. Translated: CASSYTSDRGGSPLHF.

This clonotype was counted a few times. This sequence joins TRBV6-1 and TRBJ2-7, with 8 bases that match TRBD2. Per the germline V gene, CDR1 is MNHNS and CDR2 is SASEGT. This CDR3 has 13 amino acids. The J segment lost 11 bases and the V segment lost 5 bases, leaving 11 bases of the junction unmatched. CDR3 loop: CASSRTSRSGEYF. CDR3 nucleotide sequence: TGTGCCAGCAGTAGGACTAGCAGGAGCGGCGAGTACTTC.

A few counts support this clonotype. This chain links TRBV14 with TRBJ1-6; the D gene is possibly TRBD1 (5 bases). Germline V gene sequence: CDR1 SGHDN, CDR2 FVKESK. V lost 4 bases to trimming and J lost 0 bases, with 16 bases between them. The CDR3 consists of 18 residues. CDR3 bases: TGTGCCAGCAGCCCCGTGGTGGGAGACAGCTCCTATAATTCACCCCTCCACTTT. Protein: CASSPVVGDSSYNSPLHF. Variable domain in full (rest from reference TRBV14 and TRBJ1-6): EAGVTQFPSHSVIEKGQTVTLRCDPISGHDNLYWYRRVMGKEIKFLLHFVKESKQDESGMPNNRFLAERTGGTYSTLKVQPAELEDSGVYFCASSPVVGDSSYNSPLHFGNGTRLTVT.

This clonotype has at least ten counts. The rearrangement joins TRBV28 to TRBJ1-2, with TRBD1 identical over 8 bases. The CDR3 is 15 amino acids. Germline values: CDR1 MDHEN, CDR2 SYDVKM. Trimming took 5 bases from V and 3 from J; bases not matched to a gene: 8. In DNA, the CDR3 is TGTGCCAGCAGTACAGCAGGGGGCGGGTACTATGGCTACACCTTC. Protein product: CASSTAGGGYYGYTF.

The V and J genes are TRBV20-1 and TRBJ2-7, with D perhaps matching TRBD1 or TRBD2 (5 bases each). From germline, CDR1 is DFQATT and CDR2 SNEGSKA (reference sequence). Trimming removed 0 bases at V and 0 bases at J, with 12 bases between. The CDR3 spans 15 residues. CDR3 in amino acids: CSARETGTHSYEQYF. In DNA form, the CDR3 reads TGCAGTGCTAGAGAGACCGGGACCCACTCCTACGAGCAGTACTTC.

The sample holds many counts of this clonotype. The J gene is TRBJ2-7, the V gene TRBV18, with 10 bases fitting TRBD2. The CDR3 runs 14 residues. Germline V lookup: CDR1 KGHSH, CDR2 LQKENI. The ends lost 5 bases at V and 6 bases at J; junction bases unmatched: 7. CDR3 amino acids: CASSGLAGESEQYF. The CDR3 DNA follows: TGTGCCAGCTCAGGGCTAGCGGGAGAGTCCGAGCAGTACTTC.

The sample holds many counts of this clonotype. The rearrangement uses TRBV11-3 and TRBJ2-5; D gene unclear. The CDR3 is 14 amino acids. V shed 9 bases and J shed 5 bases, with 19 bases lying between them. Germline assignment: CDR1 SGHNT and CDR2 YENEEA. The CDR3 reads CARRPPRVQETQYF. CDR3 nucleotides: TGTGCCAGGCGCCCACCGAGAGTTCAGGAGACCCAGTACTTC.

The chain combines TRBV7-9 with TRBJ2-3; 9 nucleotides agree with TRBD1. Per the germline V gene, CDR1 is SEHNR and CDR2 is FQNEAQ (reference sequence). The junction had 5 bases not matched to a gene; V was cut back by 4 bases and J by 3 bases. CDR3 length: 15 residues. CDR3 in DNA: TGTGCCAGCAGCTCCACAGGGGGCTGGACAGATACGCAGTATTTT. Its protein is CASSSTGGWTDTQYF.

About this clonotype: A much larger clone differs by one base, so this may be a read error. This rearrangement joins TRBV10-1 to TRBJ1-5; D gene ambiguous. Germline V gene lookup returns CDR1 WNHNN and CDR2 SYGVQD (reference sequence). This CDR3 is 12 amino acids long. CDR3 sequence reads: CASSESGQPHHF. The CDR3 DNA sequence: TGCGCCAGCAGTGAGAGTGGTCAGCCCCATCATTTT.

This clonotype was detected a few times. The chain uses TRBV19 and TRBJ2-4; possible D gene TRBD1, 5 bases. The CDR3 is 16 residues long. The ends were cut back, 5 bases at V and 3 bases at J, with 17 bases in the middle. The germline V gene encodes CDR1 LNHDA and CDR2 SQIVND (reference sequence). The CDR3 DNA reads TGTGCCAGTAGTGTGCATAACGGACAACTCAAAAACATTCAGTACTTC. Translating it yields CASSVHNGQLKNIQYF.